This TCR beta chain is from a study of OX40 agonist ivuxolimab in advanced cancers. On the study more broadly: Three patients, one with hepatocellular carcinoma and two with cutaneous melanoma, achieved partial responses.

Some clones are missing from TCRdb's copy, which holds only in-frame ones; the method was immunoSEQ multiplex PCR. Counted here are tens of thousands of clones, roughly 90% occurring once; the ten biggest clones make up over 0.25%. The germline CDR1 and CDR2 sequences are LGHNA and YSLEER. The CDR3 is 15 residues long. Worth noting for this clone: The antigen remains unidentified.

Findings and caveats of the study: The study observed clonal expansion of CD4+ and CD8+ blood T cells by week 6 at 0.1 to 3.0 mg/kg. Still undetermined is the antigen specificity of the expanded peripheral T cells.

Material: CD4+ or CD8+ T cells sorted from blood, obtained in a trial of the OX40 agonist ivuxolimab. J is TRBJ2-5 and V is TRBV4-3; 7 positions match TRBD1. The end of the DNA aligns better with TRBJ2-7, so the J call may be wrong. This clonotype was sampled from an adult with an advanced solid tumor such as melanoma, head and neck, liver or kidney cancer. The CDR3 coding sequence is TGCGCCAGCAGTCATACGACAGGGCCATCCTACGAGCAGTACTTC. This codes for CASSHTTGPSYEQYF.